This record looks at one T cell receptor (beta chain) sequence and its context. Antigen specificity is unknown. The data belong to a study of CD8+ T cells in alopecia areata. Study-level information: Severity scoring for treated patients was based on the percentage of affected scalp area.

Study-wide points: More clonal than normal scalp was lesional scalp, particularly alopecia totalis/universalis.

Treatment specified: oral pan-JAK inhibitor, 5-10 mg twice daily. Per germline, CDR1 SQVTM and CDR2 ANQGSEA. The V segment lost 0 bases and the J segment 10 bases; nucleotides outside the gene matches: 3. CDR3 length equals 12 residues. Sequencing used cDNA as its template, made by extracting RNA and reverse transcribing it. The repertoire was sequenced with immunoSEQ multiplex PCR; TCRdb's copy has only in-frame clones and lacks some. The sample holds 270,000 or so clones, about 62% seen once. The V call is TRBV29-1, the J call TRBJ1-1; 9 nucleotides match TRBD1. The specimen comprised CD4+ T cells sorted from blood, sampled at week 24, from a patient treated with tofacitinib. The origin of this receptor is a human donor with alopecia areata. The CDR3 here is CSVEEQGARAFF. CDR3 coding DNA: TGCAGCGTTGAAGAACAGGGGGCTCGAGCTTTCTTT.